Here is one T cell receptor beta chain with its context. This receptor's antigen is unknown. Within one base of it there is no much larger clone, and no base qualities were kept. Receptor amplification or capture employed 5' RACE. Sequencing instrument: Illumina HiSeq 2500. A second PCR of roughly 7 to 12 cycles was run with a J-beta primer mix and a sample-barcoded 5' primer. Each TCR beta cDNA molecule received a unique molecular identifier from a template-switch 5' adaptor carrying 12 random nucleotides. Each sample yielded at least 2.5 million CDR3-containing paired-end reads. All of the RNA was converted into first-strand cDNA using the Mint cDNA synthesis kit, with a TRBC-specific oligonucleotide serving as the primer. Following uracil-DNA glycosylase treatment, all cDNA underwent a first 18-cycle PCR with the universal primers M1SS and BC2_uni_R. The authors' analysis ran thus. For normalization, 1 million high-quality reads, each with a distinct molecular identifier, were randomly selected from each sample. Reads sharing molecular identifiers were discarded rather than binned into consensus sequences. MiTCR, set to a Q25 quality threshold and the strictest error-elimination algorithm, was used for CDR3 identification, clonotype clustering and error correction. A nonparametric unseen species model with Euler transformation was used to estimate lower-bound total TCR beta diversity. TCRdb applied fastp at Q25 and MiXCR to the public reads, then kept only in-frame beta chains. Rows with a matching CDR3 protein are joined into one entry that keeps the most common DNA and genes. None of the V and J calls come from the authors' own analysis; TCRdb made them. This sample has around 1,500,000 distinct CDR3 sequences in its table, and about 43% of those were observed once. The leading ten clones occupy 7.9% of the sample.

The roughly 39 donors, aged about 6 to 100 years, were systemically healthy Caucasian individuals from Russia. Each donor gave approximately 9.4 milliliters of peripheral blood, drawn into EDTA-treated Vacutainer tubes. Ficoll-Paque density-gradient centrifugation was used to isolate PBMCs, with at least 6.5 million per sample. Trizol reagent was used to extract total RNA from PBMCs, with at least 5.5 micrograms per sample. Naive CD45RAhigh/CD27high T cell percentages were measured by flow cytometry on a PBMC aliquot from every donor. These data belong to a study of blood T cells in healthy people across ages (dated by TCRdb to the mid-2010s). About the study as a whole: In model experiments, roughly one uniquely barcoded TCR beta cDNA molecule per two T cells was captured by template switching. Age-related changes in TCR beta repertoire diversity were measured in the study by deep sequencing normalized with unique cDNA molecular identifiers. Four age groups were formed from the donors: young (average around 15 years), middle-aged (around 41), aged (around 62) and long-lived (around 82). To avoid experimental bias, donors of different ages were randomly spread across the sequencing lanes. For two donors (one aged 18 to 29 and one aged 80 or older), the study analyzed two additional independent replicas of 1 million unique cDNA reads from the same blood draw.

What the work shows at the level of the full study, not this receptor alone: Estimates of total diversity from one million sequenced T cells were regarded as lower bounds and underestimates. Observed TCR beta diversity per million T cells fell roughly linearly with age, and a significant reduction was already apparent by age around 40. Compared with the aged group, more naive CD4+ T cells, fewer expanded clones and increased TCR diversity were shown by the long-lived group, suggesting age selection. Donor CMV infection status was unknown, potentially confounding age-related changes in expanded clonotypes. Conclusive comparison of naive and antigen-experienced compartments was prevented by the profiling of bulk unsorted PBMCs. A strong correlation was found between observed TCR beta diversity and the percentage of naive T cells measured by flow cytometry.

The sample consisted of blood. This clonotype originated in a woman aged 18-29 years in good health.

The DNA reads as follows: TGCAGTGCTAGAGAGGGGAGACCCGACAATGAGCAGTTCTTC. Its protein reads: CSAREGRPDNEQFF. The rearrangement combines TRBV20-1 with TRBJ2-1; TRBD2 could be the D gene, as 5 bases match. CDR1 and CDR2 are read off the germline V gene (reference sequence) as DFQATT and SNEGSKA. V sheds 0 bases and J sheds 5 bases, leaving 11 bases between their ends. The CDR3 measures 14 amino acids from cysteine to phenylalanine. Only the CDR3 part of the read is kept: 42 bases, read in frame from the first base.